The clone carrying this T cell receptor beta chain has a handful of counts. Its antigen is undetermined. These data originate in a study of T cells in localized non-small cell lung cancer. Study outcomes and limitations: Sequencing involved a lone tumor region, leaving heterogeneity possible.

The protocol was immunoSEQ multiplex PCR, while the TCRdb copy is restricted to in-frame clones and leaves out a portion. This table has roughly 2,000 clones, 30% appearing once. This CDR3 is built from 14 residues. Germline CDR1 is MNHGY and CDR2 is SAAAGT. The ends were cut back, 6 bases at V and 1 base at J, with 12 bases in the middle. The source is a female donor older than 55 with stage I squamous cell lung carcinoma. The chain is built from TRBV6-8 and TRBJ1-1; maybe TRBD1 (5 bases). Here the sequenced sample was normal lung tissue next to the tumor, taken before any cancer treatment. CDR3 amino acids: CASREDTPNTEAFF. The DNA for the CDR3 is TGTGCCAGCAGAGAGGACACGCCGAACACTGAAGCTTTCTTT.